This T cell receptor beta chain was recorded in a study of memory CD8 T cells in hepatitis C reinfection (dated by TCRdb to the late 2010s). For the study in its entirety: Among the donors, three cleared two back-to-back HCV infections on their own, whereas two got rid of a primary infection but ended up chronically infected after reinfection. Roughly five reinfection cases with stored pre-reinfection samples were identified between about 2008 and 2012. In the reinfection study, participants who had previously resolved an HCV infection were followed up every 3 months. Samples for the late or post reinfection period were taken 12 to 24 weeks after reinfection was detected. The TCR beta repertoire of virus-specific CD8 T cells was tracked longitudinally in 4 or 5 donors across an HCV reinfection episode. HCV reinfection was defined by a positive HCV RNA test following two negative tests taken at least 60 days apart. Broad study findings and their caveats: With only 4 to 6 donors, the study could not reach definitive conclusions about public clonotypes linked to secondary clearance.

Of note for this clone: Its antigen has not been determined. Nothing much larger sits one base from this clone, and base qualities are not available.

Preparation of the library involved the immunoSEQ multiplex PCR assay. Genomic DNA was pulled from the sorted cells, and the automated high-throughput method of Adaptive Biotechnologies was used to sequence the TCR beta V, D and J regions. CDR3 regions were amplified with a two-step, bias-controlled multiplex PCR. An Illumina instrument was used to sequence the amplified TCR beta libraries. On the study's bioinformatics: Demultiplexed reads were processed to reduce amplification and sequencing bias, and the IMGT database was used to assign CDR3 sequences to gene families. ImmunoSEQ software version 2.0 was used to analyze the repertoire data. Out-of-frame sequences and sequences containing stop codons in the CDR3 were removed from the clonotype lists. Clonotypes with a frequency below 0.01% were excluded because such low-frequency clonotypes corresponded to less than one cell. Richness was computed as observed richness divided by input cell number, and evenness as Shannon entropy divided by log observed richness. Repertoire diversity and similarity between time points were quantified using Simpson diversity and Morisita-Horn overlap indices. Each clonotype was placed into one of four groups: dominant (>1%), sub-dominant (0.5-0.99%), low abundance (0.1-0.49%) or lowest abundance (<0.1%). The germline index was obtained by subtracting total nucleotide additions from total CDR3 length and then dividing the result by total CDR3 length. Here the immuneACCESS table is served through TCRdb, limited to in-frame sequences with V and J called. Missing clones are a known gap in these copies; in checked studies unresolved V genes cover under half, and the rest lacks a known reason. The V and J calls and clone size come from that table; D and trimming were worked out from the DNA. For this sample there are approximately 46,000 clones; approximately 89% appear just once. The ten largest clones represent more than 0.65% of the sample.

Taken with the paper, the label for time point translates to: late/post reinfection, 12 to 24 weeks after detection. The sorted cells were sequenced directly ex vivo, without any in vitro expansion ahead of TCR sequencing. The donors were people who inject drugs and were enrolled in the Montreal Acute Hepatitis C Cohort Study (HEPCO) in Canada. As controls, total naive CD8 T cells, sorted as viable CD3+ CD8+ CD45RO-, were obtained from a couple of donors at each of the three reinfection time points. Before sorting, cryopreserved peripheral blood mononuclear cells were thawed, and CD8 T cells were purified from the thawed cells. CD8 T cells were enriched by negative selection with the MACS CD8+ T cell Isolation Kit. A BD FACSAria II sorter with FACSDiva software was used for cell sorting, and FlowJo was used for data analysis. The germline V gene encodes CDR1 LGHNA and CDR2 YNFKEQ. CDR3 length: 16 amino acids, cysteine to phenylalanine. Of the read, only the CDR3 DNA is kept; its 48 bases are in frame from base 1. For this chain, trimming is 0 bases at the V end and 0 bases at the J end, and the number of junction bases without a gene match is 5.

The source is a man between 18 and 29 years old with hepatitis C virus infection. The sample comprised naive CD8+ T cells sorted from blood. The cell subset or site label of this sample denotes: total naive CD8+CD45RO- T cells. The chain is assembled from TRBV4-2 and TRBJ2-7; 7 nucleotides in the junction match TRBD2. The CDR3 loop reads CASSQETSGASYEQYF. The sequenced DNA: TGTGCCAGCAGCCAAGAGACCAGCGGGGCCTCCTACGAGCAGTACTTC.